This TCR beta chain appears in the sequencing data of a study of cytomegalovirus exposure and HLA in healthy donors. Study-level findings and limits: TCR beta chains numbering more than 150 were designated cytomegalovirus-associated. Accurate predictions that matched the HLA-A and HLA-B alleles of most subjects were reportedly made from TCR beta sequences. Usually a TCR sequence was rare, but some public TCRs were found in many donors.

This CDR3 comprises 18 residues. After removal of 4 bases from V and 1 base from J, the junction contained 10 bases not matched to a gene. Germline V gene lookup returns CDR1 SGHNT and CDR2 YENEEA. On this clone itself: Its matching antigen is unknown.

PCR employed 60 Vbeta and 13 Jbeta primers. Profiling relied on immunoSEQ multiplex PCR, and the TCRdb table lists in-frame clones only, not all of them. The sample includes some 160,000 clones, approximately 80% of them seen just once. The chain recombines TRBV11-3 with TRBJ2-2; 9 nucleotides line up with TRBD2. The clonotype was recovered from a young woman in good health and CMV-seronegative. Input material: PBMCs. The CDR3 loop is CASSSPGSGGRNTGELFF. The DNA for the CDR3 is TGTGCCAGCAGCTCCCCGGGGAGCGGGGGGCGGAACACCGGGGAGCTGTTTTTT.